Each of the 14 T cell receptor beta chains below was sequenced from the same sample in a study of blood T cell repertoires in COVID-19. TCRdb keeps only in-frame clones here, not all; method: immunoSEQ multiplex PCR. The sample yields roughly 200,000 clones, 75% to 90% seen once. Sequencing was done on a sample of PBMCs or T cells enriched from blood (not recorded which). These receptors were obtained from a man aged 30-40 years who had recovered from COVID-19.

This chain connects TRBV4-3 to TRBJ1-2; 9 bases map to TRBD1. V lost 1 base to trimming and J lost 3 bases; unmatched junction nucleotides: 6. Germline V gene lookup returns CDR1 LGHNA and CDR2 YSLEER. The CDR3 has 16 amino acids. CDR3 amino acids: CASSQGTTGGDYGYTF. CDR3 in DNA: TGCGCCAGCAGCCAAGGAACGACAGGGGGGGACTATGGCTACACCTTC.

On this clone: At one of its ends the junction is not consistent with the germline gene, which may arise from a read error. The V call is TRBV7-8, the J call TRBJ2-1; 14 bases match TRBD2. This CDR3 contains 16 residues. Germline loops: CDR1 SGHVS, CDR2 FQNEAQ. The CDR3 DNA is TGTGCCAGCAGCCCCAACCTGAGACTAGCGGGGGGGCCGTGGGTCTTC. It codes for CASSPNLRLAGGPWVF.

The chain carries TRBV29-1 and TRBJ2-3; the match to TRBD2 covers 7 bases. CDR3 length: 13 residues. From germline, CDR1 is SQVTM and CDR2 ANQGSEA. The ends lost 6 bases at V and 5 bases at J; junction bases unmatched: 8. This CDR3 is CSVKRGSGDTQYF. Written as DNA, the CDR3 is TGCAGCGTGAAGCGGGGTAGTGGAGATACGCAGTATTTT.

The chain is built from TRBV5-4 and TRBJ2-3; D may be TRBD2 (5 bases). The CDR3 length is 15 residues. The V gene lost 5 bases and the J gene lost 4 bases, with 17 bases spanning the gap. The germline CDR1 and CDR2 sequences are SGHNT and YYREEE (reference sequence). CDR3 sequence (DNA): TGTGCCAGCAGTATTGGACTCGAGGTATCAGATACGCAGTATTTT. It translates to CASSIGLEVSDTQYF.

The genes are TRBV10-2 and TRBJ2-1; 11 nucleotides agree with TRBD2. This CDR3 is 16 amino acids long. Germline values: CDR1 WSHSY, CDR2 SAAADI. Trimming took 4 bases from V and 10 from J; bases not matched to a gene: 12. The CDR3 sequence: CASSVPLAGDKIEQFF. In nucleotides, the CDR3 is TGCGCCAGCAGTGTCCCACTAGCGGGGGACAAAATCGAGCAGTTCTTC.

This chain uses TRBV7-2 with TRBJ1-3; D remains ambiguous. The CDR3 contains 16 residues. V lost 4 bases to trimming and J lost 0 bases, with 13 bases between them. From germline, CDR1 is SGHTA and CDR2 FQGNSA. CDR3 bases: TGTGCCAGCAGCTCCCTTAGGGAGAACTCTGGAAACACCATATATTTT. Residues: CASSSLRENSGNTIYF.

The V call is TRBV10-3, the J call TRBJ2-3; TRBD2 agrees at 8 bases. The germline V gene encodes CDR1 ENHRY and CDR2 SYGVKD. After removal of 5 bases from V and 0 bases from J, the junction contained 7 bases not matched to a gene. The CDR3 spans 16 residues. CDR3 nucleotide sequence: TGTGCCATCAGTCCATTAGCGGGAACTAGCACAGATACGCAGTATTTT. It yields the protein CAISPLAGTSTDTQYF.

The genes are TRBV11-3 and TRBJ1-5; 7 bases line up with TRBD1. Germline assignment: CDR1 SGHNT and CDR2 YENEEA. The CDR3 loop spans 12 amino acids. The V gene end was trimmed by 6 bases and the J gene end by 5 bases; junction bases not matched to a gene: 1. CDR3 sequence (DNA): TGTGCCAGCAGGCAGGGGGATCAGCCCCAGCATTTT. Encoded protein: CASRQGDQPQHF.

The chain employs TRBV6-1 and TRBJ1-6; D is unresolved. V shed 0 bases and J shed 8 bases, with 5 bases lying between them. This CDR3 spans 13 amino acids. In germline, CDR1 is MNHNS, CDR2 SASEGT. The CDR3 is CASSEALYSPLHF. The CDR3 DNA reads TGTGCCAGCAGTGAAGCGCTATATTCACCCCTCCACTTT.

This rearrangement joins TRBV11-2 to TRBJ2-5, with D unclear. V gave up 5 bases and J gave up 4 bases, with 11 bases separating them. The CDR3 is 13 amino acids. In germline, CDR1 is SGHAT, CDR2 FQNNGV. The CDR3 sequence is CASSRVVGETQYF. The CDR3 DNA follows: TGTGCCAGCAGCCGGGTGGTAGGAGAGACCCAGTACTTC.

The V call is TRBV4-2, the J call TRBJ1-3; D remains unclear. Per the germline V gene, CDR1 is LGHNA and CDR2 is YNFKEQ. This CDR3 has 12 amino acids. V was shortened by 4 bases and J by 1 base, with 2 bases between the two germline ends. The CDR3 reads CASSPSGNTIYF. As DNA, the CDR3 is TGTGCCAGCAGCCCTTCTGGAAACACCATATATTTT.

The CDR3 nucleotides read TGCAGCGTTCAAAGGGACACTGAGCAGTACTTC. Amino acids: CSVQRDTEQYF. The chain employs TRBV29-1 and TRBJ2-7, with D possibly being TRBD1 (6 bases). Deletions cut 5 bases from V and 7 bases from J, with 12 bases between. Germline V lookup: CDR1 SQVTM, CDR2 ANQGSEA. This CDR3 has 11 amino acids.

The table lists this clone with a few counts. The V and J genes are TRBV7-9 and TRBJ2-7; a possible D gene is TRBD2 (6 bases). CDR1 and CDR2 from the germline V gene are SEHNR and FQNEAQ (reference sequence). V lost 4 bases and J 3 bases, leaving 19 bases between the germline ends. The CDR3 totals 16 residues. CDR3: CASSSAGTGEIYEQYF. The CDR3 DNA is TGTGCCAGCAGCTCCGCCGGGACGGGGGAGATCTACGAGCAGTACTTC.

The chain carries TRBV13 and TRBJ2-7, with D perhaps TRBD2 (6 bases). Trimming removed 2 bases at V and 5 bases at J, with 13 bases between. CDR1 is PRHDT, CDR2 FYEKMQ, per germline (reference sequence). The CDR3 spans 14 residues. In DNA form, the CDR3 reads TGTGCCAGCAGCTTATACGGGGGACTCCACGAGCAGTACTTC. This sequence encodes CASSLYGGLHEQYF.